This TCR beta chain was obtained from a study of T cells after yellow fever vaccination (dated 2019 in TCRdb). Regarding the research as a whole: The SMART-Seq v4 Ultra Low Input RNA kit was used to prepare libraries from fractions with low cell numbers. To track T-cell clones before and after primary and booster YFV17D yellow fever vaccination, bulk TCR alpha and beta repertoires were sequenced longitudinally. Two healthy male donors made up the cohort, one aged 18 to 30 years and the other aged 30 to 40 years. Bulk PBMC replicates and cell subsets were isolated from blood drawn at multiple timepoints before and after both primary and secondary immunization. Beyond this particular receptor, the publication reports: Only a couple of donors were included in the study, so the extent to which the findings can be generalized is limited. A small share of clonotypes was detected in both CD4 and CD8 compartments, with the overlap likely arising from convergent recombination. The secondary T-cell response was found to be weaker but faster than the primary response, with a peak reached on day 5 rather than on day 15. FACS-sorted repertoires could contain abundant contaminating clonotypes from the bulk population, so computational filtering was required. After the booster, most of the clones that had expanded following primary vaccination were detected again (almost 98% of CD4 and 80% to 90% of CD8), which suggests that memory was broadly maintained.

The treatment or condition label of this sample denotes: live attenuated yellow fever vaccine strain. At each blood-draw timepoint, two biological replicates of bulk PBMCs were collected. PBMCs were isolated from peripheral blood using a standard Ficoll-Paque protocol. TriZol was used to extract RNA from bulk PBMCs, from CD4 and CD8 fractions, and from dextramer-positive and dextramer-negative fractions. CDR1 SGHTA and CDR2 FQGNSA were looked up in the germline V gene. V loses 4 bases of germline sequence and J loses 9 bases, and the interval between the two ends is 13 bases. There are 13 amino acids in the CDR3, from cysteine to phenylalanine inclusive. The read is trimmed to its CDR3 DNA, 39 bases read in frame from base 1. As for this clonotype: This clone's antigen is unknown. Base qualities are missing; no much larger clone stands one base away.

Synthesis of TCR cDNA relied on 5'RACE template switching, a step that introduced a universal primer site along with unique molecular identifiers. cDNA synthesis was primed from both the TCR alpha and TCR beta constant segments. Two PCR steps were used to amplify libraries, with sample barcodes and sequencing adapters being added in the second step. Libraries were sequenced on Illumina HiSeq 2500 (2x100 bp) or NovaSeq (2x150 bp). From the authors' description of their analysis: MIGEC handled demultiplexing of reads and collapsing into UMI consensus sequences, while MiXCR performed V(D)J alignment. Vaccine-responding clonotypes were defined with edgeR using replicate PBMC samples, requiring FDR below 0.01 and a log2 fold change above 5 up to day 15. CD4 or CD8 identity was assigned to each bulk clonotype according to whether the clonotype was present at higher abundance in the sequenced CD4 repertoire or the sequenced CD8 repertoire. TCRdb cleaned the public reads at Q25 with fastp, built clones with MiXCR and kept in-frame beta chains. Entries that share a CDR3 protein sequence are merged under the most common genes and DNA. TCRdb, not the authors, supplied the V and J calls. This sample lists 310,000 or so distinct CDR3 sequences; around 7.3% were detected once. In total, the top ten clones hold 18% of the sample.

The TCR comes from a man between 18 and 29 years old who received the YFV17D yellow fever vaccine. This sample comprised PBMCs, obtained roughly seven weeks after the first yellow fever vaccination. The chain was built from TRBV7-2 and TRBJ2-1; a weak D assignment points to TRBD1 (6 bases agree). The sequenced DNA: TGTGCCAGCAGCTCATTAAGGGGGTCTGAGCAGTTCTTC. Its protein product is CASSSLRGSEQFF.